This T cell receptor (beta chain) was captured by sequencing in a study of technical replicates of blood from a few donors. Clones were sequenced by immunoSEQ multiplex PCR, and TCRdb holds only the in-frame ones, with some missing. This table holds tens of thousands of clones, roughly 93% found once. Sequencing was done on a sample of T cells isolated from PBMCs. The receptor's source is a human donor in good health.

The CDR3: CASSQGSSWDEQYF. CDR3 bases: TGTGCCAGCAGCCAAGGATCTAGTTGGGACGAGCAGTACTTC. The chain has TRBV14 and TRBJ2-7; D is ambiguous. CDR1 and CDR2 (germline): SGHDN, FVKESK. The CDR3 consists of 14 residues. V gave up 1 base and J gave up 5 bases, with 12 bases separating them.